The rows below give T cell receptor beta chains drawn from one sample of a study of PD-1 blockade in mismatch repair-deficient tumors. Generated by immunoSEQ multiplex PCR, the TCRdb table keeps only in-frame clones and is missing some. The sample includes roughly 120,000 clones, about nine tenths seen only once; the top ten take 10% to 15%. The specimen was peripheral blood, collected about 17 months after starting pembrolizumab. All receptors come from an adult with mismatch repair-deficient cancer. CDR3s include the opening cysteine and the closing phenylalanine or tryptophan. Each record gives: J gene, V gene, clone size, D gene, CDR3 DNA, CDR3 protein. The D gene is left open where the match is weak. Some rows have no size entry. The others give once, few or many, or a class for an expanded clone.

j_call: TRBJ2-7
v_call: TRBV5-6
clone_size: .
d_call: TRBD1
cdr3_nt: TGTGCCAGCAGCTTGGGGGGACAGGACATTCCCTACGAGCAGTACTTC
cdr3_aa: CASSLGGQDIPYEQYF

j_call: TRBJ2-7
v_call: TRBV7-2
clone_size: once
d_call: .
cdr3_nt: TGTGCCAGCCGCCTGTACTACGAGCAGTACTTC
cdr3_aa: CASRLYYEQYF

j_call: TRBJ2-1
v_call: TRBV28
clone_size: .
d_call: .
cdr3_nt: TGTGCCGTAAGCCGGGGTTACAATGAGCAGTTCTTC
cdr3_aa: CAVSRGYNEQFF

j_call: TRBJ2-3
v_call: TRBV4-1
clone_size: .
d_call: .
cdr3_nt: TGCGCCAGCAGCCAAGAAAGCGGCGGGCCGGGCGATACGCAGTATTTT
cdr3_aa: CASSQESGGPGDTQYF

j_call: TRBJ2-1
v_call: TRBV9
clone_size: .
d_call: .
cdr3_nt: TGTGCCAGCAGCTCTTCACTAGTGGCCTTCGGTGATGAGCAGTTCTTC
cdr3_aa: CASSSSLVAFGDEQFF

j_call: TRBJ1-1
v_call: TRBV28
clone_size: .
d_call: .
cdr3_nt: TGTGCCACATCCCGGGGGATTTGGACTGAAGCTTTCTTT
cdr3_aa: CATSRGIWTEAFF

j_call: TRBJ2-7
v_call: TRBV19
clone_size: .
d_call: .
cdr3_nt: TGTGCCAGTAGTGCAGGGGAATCCTACGAGCAGTACTTC
cdr3_aa: CASSAGESYEQYF

j_call: TRBJ2-4
v_call: TRBV6-6
clone_size: .
d_call: .
cdr3_nt: TGTGCCAGCAGCACCAGTAGCAGTGCAAACATTCAGTACTTC
cdr3_aa: CASSTSSSANIQYF

j_call: TRBJ1-1
v_call: TRBV18
clone_size: few
d_call: .
cdr3_nt: TGTGCCAGCTCTATTGAGGGGAACACTGAAGCTTTCTTT
cdr3_aa: CASSIEGNTEAFF

j_call: TRBJ2-1
v_call: TRBV10-2
clone_size: .
d_call: .
cdr3_nt: TGCGCCAGCAGGGACCGATACTCCTACAATGAGCAGTTCTTC
cdr3_aa: CASRDRYSYNEQFF

j_call: TRBJ2-2
v_call: TRBV7-9
clone_size: .
d_call: TRBD2
cdr3_nt: TGTGCCAGCAGCCCCGGACTAGCGGCCGGGGACGGGGAGCTGTTTTTT
cdr3_aa: CASSPGLAAGDGELFF

j_call: TRBJ2-1
v_call: TRBV6-5
clone_size: .
d_call: .
cdr3_nt: TGTGCCAGCAGTTACGGGGTAGCAGGGCCCTACAATGAGCAGTTCTTC
cdr3_aa: CASSYGVAGPYNEQFF

j_call: TRBJ2-3
v_call: TRBV30
clone_size: .
d_call: .
cdr3_nt: TGTGCCTGCTCTAACACAGATACGCAGTATTTT
cdr3_aa: CACSNTDTQYF

j_call: TRBJ2-1
v_call: TRBV9
clone_size: once
d_call: .
cdr3_nt: TGTGCCAGCAGCGCTGAAGTAGCCGACGATGAGCAGTTCTTC
cdr3_aa: CASSAEVADDEQFF

j_call: TRBJ2-2
v_call: TRBV7-8
clone_size: .
d_call: TRBD2
cdr3_nt: TGTGCCAGCAGCCCAAGCCCGGGACTAGCGGGAGGGCCCCCGAACACCGGGGAGCTGTTTTTT
cdr3_aa: CASSPSPGLAGGPPNTGELFF

j_call: TRBJ2-1
v_call: TRBV7-9
clone_size: .
d_call: .
cdr3_nt: TGTGCCAGCAGCTTAGACAGCAAGAGAGTCAATGAGCAGTTCTTC
cdr3_aa: CASSLDSKRVNEQFF

j_call: TRBJ2-1
v_call: TRBV10-3
clone_size: few
d_call: TRBD2
cdr3_nt: TGTGCCATCAGGAGCGGGAGCTCCTACAATGAGCAGTTCTTC
cdr3_aa: CAIRSGSSYNEQFF

j_call: TRBJ2-2
v_call: TRBV19
clone_size: .
d_call: .
cdr3_nt: TGTGCCAGTAGTATAGACAGAGCGAACACCGGGGAGCTGTTTTTT
cdr3_aa: CASSIDRANTGELFF

j_call: TRBJ2-7
v_call: TRBV13
clone_size: .
d_call: .
cdr3_nt: TGTGCCAGCAGTGGAGGGCAGGGAGTCTACGAGCAGTACTTC
cdr3_aa: CASSGGQGVYEQYF

j_call: TRBJ1-2
v_call: TRBV7-9
clone_size: .
d_call: .
cdr3_nt: TGTGCCAGCAGCTTAGCCGGGCCAAGGGGCTACACCTTC
cdr3_aa: CASSLAGPRGYTF

j_call: TRBJ1-1
v_call: TRBV9
clone_size: .
d_call: .
cdr3_nt: TGTGCCAGCAGCCGGAGACCGAACACTGAAGCTTTCTTT
cdr3_aa: CASSRRPNTEAFF

j_call: TRBJ2-5
v_call: TRBV6-5
clone_size: .
d_call: .
cdr3_nt: TGTGCCAGCGGGGGGCCGGGGCAAGAGACCCAGTACTTC
cdr3_aa: CASGGPGQETQYF

j_call: TRBJ1-5
v_call: TRBV28
clone_size: .
d_call: .
cdr3_nt: TGTGCCAGCAGTTTGTACCGGGACATTAGCAATCAGCCCCAGCATTTT
cdr3_aa: CASSLYRDISNQPQHF

j_call: TRBJ1-1
v_call: TRBV10-3
clone_size: .
d_call: TRBD1
cdr3_nt: TGTGCCATCAGCTCAGGGGGCGCGACTGAAGCTTTCTTT
cdr3_aa: CAISSGGATEAFF

j_call: TRBJ1-4
v_call: TRBV5-6
clone_size: .
d_call: .
cdr3_nt: TGTGCCAGCAGCTCTATCCCGGGGTCCTACACGCTCTCTAATGAAAAACTGTTTTTT
cdr3_aa: CASSSIPGSYTLSNEKLFF

j_call: TRBJ2-1
v_call: TRBV6-1
clone_size: .
d_call: TRBD2
cdr3_nt: TGTGCCAGCAGTCAAGTGGGGACTAGCGGGTGGAGCTCCTACAATGAGCAGTTCTTC
cdr3_aa: CASSQVGTSGWSSYNEQFF

j_call: TRBJ2-1
v_call: TRBV6-5
clone_size: .
d_call: .
cdr3_nt: TGTGCCAGCAGTTACTCTCCTAGCCTGGGCAATGAGCAGTTCTTC
cdr3_aa: CASSYSPSLGNEQFF

j_call: TRBJ2-7
v_call: TRBV5-6
clone_size: .
d_call: TRBD2
cdr3_nt: TGTGCCAGCAGCTTGGTTGAGACTAGCGGGCTCTACGAGCAGTACTTC
cdr3_aa: CASSLVETSGLYEQYF

j_call: TRBJ1-2
v_call: TRBV19
clone_size: .
d_call: TRBD1
cdr3_nt: TGTGCCAGTAAACAGACAGGGGAATTTATCTATGGCTACACCTTC
cdr3_aa: CASKQTGEFIYGYTF

j_call: TRBJ2-2
v_call: TRBV9
clone_size: .
d_call: .
cdr3_nt: TGTGCCAGCAGCGTAGGGGGGTCCGGGGAGCTGTTTTTT
cdr3_aa: CASSVGGSGELFF

j_call: TRBJ2-3
v_call: TRBV7-9
clone_size: .
d_call: .
cdr3_nt: TGTGCCAGCAGCTTAACCCCGAGGATAACAGATACGCAGTATTTT
cdr3_aa: CASSLTPRITDTQYF

j_call: TRBJ2-3
v_call: TRBV10-3
clone_size: .
d_call: .
cdr3_nt: TGTGCCATCAGTGACCGCGCTCACACAGATACGCAGTATTTT
cdr3_aa: CAISDRAHTDTQYF

j_call: TRBJ2-7
v_call: TRBV5-1
clone_size: few
d_call: .
cdr3_nt: TGCGCCAGCAGCCCACAGTCCCCTCTCGGCGAGCAGTACTTC
cdr3_aa: CASSPQSPLGEQYF

j_call: TRBJ2-1
v_call: TRBV4-1
clone_size: .
d_call: TRBD2
cdr3_nt: TGCGCCAGCAGCCAAAGTCTAGCGGCTCACAATGAGCAGTTCTTC
cdr3_aa: CASSQSLAAHNEQFF

j_call: TRBJ2-2
v_call: TRBV7-9
clone_size: .
d_call: .
cdr3_nt: TGTGCCAGCAGGGCCGGGTCAGGGCAAGGGAACACCGGGGAGCTGTTTTTT
cdr3_aa: CASRAGSGQGNTGELFF

j_call: TRBJ1-1
v_call: TRBV29-1
clone_size: .
d_call: .
cdr3_nt: TGCAGCGTTGTATCCTCGAGGAGCACCACTGAAGCTTTCTTT
cdr3_aa: CSVVSSRSTTEAFF

j_call: TRBJ2-3
v_call: TRBV10-2
clone_size: .
d_call: TRBD2
cdr3_nt: TGCGCCAGCAGTGAGTCGAGACTAGCGGTTACAGATACGCAGTATTTT
cdr3_aa: CASSESRLAVTDTQYF

j_call: TRBJ2-5
v_call: TRBV5-6
clone_size: .
d_call: .
cdr3_nt: TGTGCCAGCAGCTGGAGGGTCTCGGAGACCCAGTACTTC
cdr3_aa: CASSWRVSETQYF

j_call: TRBJ2-3
v_call: TRBV6-5
clone_size: .
d_call: .
cdr3_nt: TGTGCCAGCATTCCAACGGGCTCGATGACAGATACGCAGTATTTT
cdr3_aa: CASIPTGSMTDTQYF

j_call: TRBJ1-1
v_call: TRBV27
clone_size: .
d_call: .
cdr3_nt: TGTGCCAGCAGTTTGACTATGAACACTGAAGCTTTCTTT
cdr3_aa: CASSLTMNTEAFF

j_call: TRBJ2-5
v_call: TRBV4-3
clone_size: .
d_call: .
cdr3_nt: TGCGCCAGCAGCCTTCGTTGGTCGGGTTTAGGGACCCAGTACTTC
cdr3_aa: CASSLRWSGLGTQYF

j_call: TRBJ2-1
v_call: TRBV7-9
clone_size: .
d_call: TRBD1
cdr3_nt: TGTGCCAGCCTTGGGACAGGGGCCTACAATGAGCAGTTCTTC
cdr3_aa: CASLGTGAYNEQFF

j_call: TRBJ2-3
v_call: TRBV5-6
clone_size: .
d_call: .
cdr3_nt: TGTGCCAGCAGCTTGGAGGAAGATAGCACAGATACGCAGTATTTT
cdr3_aa: CASSLEEDSTDTQYF

j_call: TRBJ2-7
v_call: TRBV6-6
clone_size: .
d_call: .
cdr3_nt: TGTGCCAGCAGTTACTTGGCAGGGGGGAGCTCCTACGAGCAGTACTTC
cdr3_aa: CASSYLAGGSSYEQYF

j_call: TRBJ2-7
v_call: TRBV4-1
clone_size: once
d_call: .
cdr3_nt: TGCGCCAGCAGCCAAGATCCGGGTACCACTCATTACGAGCAGTACTTC
cdr3_aa: CASSQDPGTTHYEQYF

j_call: TRBJ2-1
v_call: TRBV7-6
clone_size: .
d_call: TRBD2
cdr3_nt: TGTGCCAGCAGCTTAGCCTGGGGCGGGGCTAGCGGGAATTACAATGAGCAGTTCTTC
cdr3_aa: CASSLAWGGASGNYNEQFF

j_call: TRBJ2-3
v_call: TRBV13
clone_size: .
d_call: TRBD2
cdr3_nt: TGTGCCAGCAGCTTAGCTCTAGCGGGGGGTGATACGCAGTATTTT
cdr3_aa: CASSLALAGGDTQYF

j_call: TRBJ2-3
v_call: TRBV5-6
clone_size: .
d_call: .
cdr3_nt: TGTGCCAGTAGACCTCAGCGGGTACGACAATCTAGCACAGATACGCAGTATTTT
cdr3_aa: CASRPQRVRQSSTDTQYF